In its sample, the clone carrying this T cell receptor beta chain was seen a few times. This record belongs to a study of blood T cell repertoires in COVID-19. Data came from immunoSEQ multiplex PCR; TCRdb stores just in-frame clones and leaves some out. Here the sample spans tens of thousands of clones, approximately 86% being singletons. Material: peripheral blood. The sequence was obtained from a man aged 65 to 85 with acute or convalescent COVID-19.

In DNA form, the CDR3 reads TGTGCCAGTAGTGTCCCGGGCCTGGGGGCCGAAGCTTTCTTT. This sequence encodes CASSVPGLGAEAFF. This chain connects TRBV19 to TRBJ1-1, with D tentatively TRBD1 (6 bases). The CDR3 contains 14 residues. V was clipped by 5 bases and J by 8 bases, with 18 bases between them. Germline assignment: CDR1 LNHDA and CDR2 SQIVND (reference sequence).